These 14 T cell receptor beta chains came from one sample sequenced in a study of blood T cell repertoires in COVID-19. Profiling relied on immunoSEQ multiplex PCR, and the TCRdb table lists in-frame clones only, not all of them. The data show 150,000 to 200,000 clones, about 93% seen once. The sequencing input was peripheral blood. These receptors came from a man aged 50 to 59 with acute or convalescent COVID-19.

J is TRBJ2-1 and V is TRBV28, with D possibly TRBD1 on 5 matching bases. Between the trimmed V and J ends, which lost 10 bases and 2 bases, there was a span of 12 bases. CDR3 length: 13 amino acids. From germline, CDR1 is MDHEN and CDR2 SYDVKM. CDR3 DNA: TGTGCCACCAGAAAGGGGACCTACAATGAGCAGTTCTTC. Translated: CATRKGTYNEQFF.

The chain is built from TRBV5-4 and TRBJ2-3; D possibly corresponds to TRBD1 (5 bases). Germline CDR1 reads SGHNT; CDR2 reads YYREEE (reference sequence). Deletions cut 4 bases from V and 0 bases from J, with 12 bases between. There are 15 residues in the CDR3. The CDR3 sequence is CASSVSTGSTDTQYF. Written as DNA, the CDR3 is TGTGCCAGCAGCGTCTCTACAGGTAGCACAGATACGCAGTATTTT.

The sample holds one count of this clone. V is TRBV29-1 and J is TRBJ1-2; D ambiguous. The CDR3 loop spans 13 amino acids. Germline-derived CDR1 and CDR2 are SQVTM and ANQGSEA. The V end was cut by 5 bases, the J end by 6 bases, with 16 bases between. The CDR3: CSVRERPADGYTF. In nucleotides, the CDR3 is TGCAGCGTTCGGGAGAGGCCCGCGGATGGCTACACCTTC.

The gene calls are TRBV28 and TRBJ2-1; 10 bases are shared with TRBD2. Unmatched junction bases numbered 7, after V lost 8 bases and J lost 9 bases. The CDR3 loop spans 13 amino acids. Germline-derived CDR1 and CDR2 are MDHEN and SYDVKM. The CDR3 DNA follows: TGTGCCAGCGCTAGCGGGAGTAGGGGTGAGCAGTTCTTC. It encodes CASASGSRGEQFF.

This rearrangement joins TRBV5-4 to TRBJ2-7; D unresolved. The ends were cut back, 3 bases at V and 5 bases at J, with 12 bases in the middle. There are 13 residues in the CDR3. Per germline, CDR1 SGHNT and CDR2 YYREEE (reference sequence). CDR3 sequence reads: CASSSPVTDEQYF. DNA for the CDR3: TGTGCCAGCAGCTCGCCAGTTACCGACGAGCAGTACTTC.

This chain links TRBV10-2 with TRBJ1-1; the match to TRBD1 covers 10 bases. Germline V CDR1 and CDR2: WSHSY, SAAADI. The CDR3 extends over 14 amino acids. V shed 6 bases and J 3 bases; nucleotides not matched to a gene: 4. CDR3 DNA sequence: TGCGCCAGCAGGGACAGGGGGTCGGACACTGAAGCTTTCTTT. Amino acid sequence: CASRDRGSDTEAFF.

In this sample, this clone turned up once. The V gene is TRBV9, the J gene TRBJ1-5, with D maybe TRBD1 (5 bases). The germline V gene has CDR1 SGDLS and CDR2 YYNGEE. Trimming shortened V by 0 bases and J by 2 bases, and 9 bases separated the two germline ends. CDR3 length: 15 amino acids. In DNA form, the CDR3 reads TGTGCCAGCAGCGTAGGGCCGGGGGGCAATCAGCCCCAGCATTTT. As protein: CASSVGPGGNQPQHF.

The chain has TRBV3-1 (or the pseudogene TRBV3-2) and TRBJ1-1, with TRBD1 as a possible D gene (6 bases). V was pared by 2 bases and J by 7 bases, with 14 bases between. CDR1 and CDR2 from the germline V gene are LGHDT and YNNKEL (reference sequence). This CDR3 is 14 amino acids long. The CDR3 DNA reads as TGTGCCAGCAGCCAAAGGGACCGGGACAATGAAGCTTTCTTT. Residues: CASSQRDRDNEAFF.

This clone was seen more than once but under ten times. As DNA, the CDR3 is TGTGCCACGTATCCAGGGGGCTCGGGTGAAGCTTTCTTT. Translated, it gives CATYPGGSGEAFF. The V and J genes are TRBV2 and TRBJ1-1, with 8 positions matching TRBD1. The V and J ends lost 10 bases and 7 bases, in that order; junction bases with no gene match: 11. Germline lookup yields CDR1 SNHLY and CDR2 FYNNEI. CDR3 size: 13 residues.

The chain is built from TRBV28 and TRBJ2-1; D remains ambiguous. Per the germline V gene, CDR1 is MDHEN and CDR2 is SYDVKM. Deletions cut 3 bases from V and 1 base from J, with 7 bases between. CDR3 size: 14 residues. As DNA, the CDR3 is TGTGCCAGCAGTTTGTCCACTTCCTACAATGAGCAGTTCTTC. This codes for CASSLSTSYNEQFF. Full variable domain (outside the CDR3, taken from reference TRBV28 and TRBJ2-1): DVKVTQSSRYLVKRTGEKVFLECVQDMDHENMFWYRQDPGLGLRLIYFSYDVKMKEKGDIPEGYSVSREKKERFSLILESASTNQTSMYLCASSLSTSYNEQFFGPGTRLTVL.

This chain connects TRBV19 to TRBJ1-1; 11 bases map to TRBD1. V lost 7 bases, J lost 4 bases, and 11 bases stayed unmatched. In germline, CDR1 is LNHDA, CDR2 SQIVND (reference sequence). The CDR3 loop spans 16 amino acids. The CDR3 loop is CASKILRDRGSTEAFF. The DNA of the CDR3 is TGTGCCAGTAAGATACTTCGGGACAGGGGGAGCACTGAAGCTTTCTTT.

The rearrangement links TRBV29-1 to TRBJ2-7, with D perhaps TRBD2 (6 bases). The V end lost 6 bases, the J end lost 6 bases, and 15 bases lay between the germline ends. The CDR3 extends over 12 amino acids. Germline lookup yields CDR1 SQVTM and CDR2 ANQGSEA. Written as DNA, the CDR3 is TGCAGCGTCTGGGGGGAAAAGGGCGAGCAGTACTTC. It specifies CSVWGEKGEQYF.

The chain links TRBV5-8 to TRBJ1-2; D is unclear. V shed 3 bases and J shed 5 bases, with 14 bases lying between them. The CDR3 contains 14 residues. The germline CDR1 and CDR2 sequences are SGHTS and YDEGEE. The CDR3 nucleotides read TGTGCCAGCAGCTCTACGCGGACTCGATATGGCTACACCTTC. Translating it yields CASSSTRTRYGYTF. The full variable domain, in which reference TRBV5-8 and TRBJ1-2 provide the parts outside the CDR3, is EAGVTQSPTHLIKTRGQQATLRCSPISGHTSVYWYQQALGLGLQFLLWYDEGEERNRGNFPPRFSGRQFPNYSSELNVNALELEDSALYLCASSSTRTRYGYTFGSGTRLTVV.

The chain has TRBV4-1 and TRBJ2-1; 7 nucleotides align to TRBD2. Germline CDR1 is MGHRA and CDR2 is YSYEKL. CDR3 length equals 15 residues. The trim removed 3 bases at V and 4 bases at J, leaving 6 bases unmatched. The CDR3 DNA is TGCGCCAGCAGCCAGTGGCTAGCGGATTACAATGAGCAGTTCTTC. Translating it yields CASSQWLADYNEQFF.